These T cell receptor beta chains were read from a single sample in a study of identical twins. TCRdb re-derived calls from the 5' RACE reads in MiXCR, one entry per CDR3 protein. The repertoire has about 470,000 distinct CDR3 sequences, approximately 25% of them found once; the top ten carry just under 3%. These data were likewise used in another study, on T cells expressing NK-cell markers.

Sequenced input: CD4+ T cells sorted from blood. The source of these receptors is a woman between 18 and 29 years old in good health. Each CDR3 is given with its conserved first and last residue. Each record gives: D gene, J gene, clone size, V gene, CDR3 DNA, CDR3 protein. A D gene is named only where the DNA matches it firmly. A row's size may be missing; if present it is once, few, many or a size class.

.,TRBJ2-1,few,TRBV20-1,TGCAGTGCTAGTGCCGGAAAGCAGTTCTTC,CSASAGKQFF
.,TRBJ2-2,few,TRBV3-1,TGTGCCAGCAGCCAAGCCTGGGGGGCCGGGGAGCTGTTTTTT,CASSQAWGAGELFF
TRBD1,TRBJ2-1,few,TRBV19,TGTGCCAGTAGTGGGACAGCGAGGGGTGAGCAGTTCTTC,CASSGTARGEQFF
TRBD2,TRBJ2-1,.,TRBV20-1,TGCAGTGCTAAGCGGGGGGGCCCTCTCAATGAGCAGTTCTTC,CSAKRGGPLNEQFF
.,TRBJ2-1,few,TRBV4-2,TGTGCCAGCAGCCAAGAACGTCAAAACGGTGAGCAGTTCTTC,CASSQERQNGEQFF
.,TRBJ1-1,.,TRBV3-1,TGTGCCAGCCGGGACCCGTTCGACACTGAAGCTTTCTTT,CASRDPFDTEAFF
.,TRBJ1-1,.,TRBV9,TGTGCCAGCAGCGTAGGGACGGCGAACACTGAAGCTTTCTTT,CASSVGTANTEAFF
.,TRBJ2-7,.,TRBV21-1,TGTGCCACAAACAAAGACCACGAGCAGTACTTC,CATNKDHEQYF
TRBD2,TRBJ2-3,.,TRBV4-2,TGTGCCAGCAGCCAGTCAGCGGGCGGGGGGGCAGATACGCAGTATTTT,CASSQSAGGGADTQYF
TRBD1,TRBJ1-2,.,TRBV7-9,TGTGCCAGCAGCTCGGACAGGGGCACTCGTGGCTACACCTTC,CASSSDRGTRGYTF
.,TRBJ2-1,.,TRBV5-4,TGTGCCAGCAGCTTGGCCAAGGGCTCCCGGGGGTCCTACAATGAGCAGTTCTTC,CASSLAKGSRGSYNEQFF
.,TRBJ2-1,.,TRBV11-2,TGTGCCAGCAGCTTAGCGGGTAGCGGTTACAATGAGCAGTTCTTC,CASSLAGSGYNEQFF
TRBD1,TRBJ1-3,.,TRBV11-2,TGTGCCAGCAGCTTAATCCAGGGGGCTGGAAACACCATATATTTT,CASSLIQGAGNTIYF
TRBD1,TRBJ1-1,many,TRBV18,TGTGCCAGCTCACCACTAGGACAGGGGGATCCTTCGGACACTGAAGCTTTCTTT,CASSPLGQGDPSDTEAFF
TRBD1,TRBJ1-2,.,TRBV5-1,TGCGCCAGCAGCAATAGTACAGGGGGTGGCTATGGCTACACCTTC,CASSNSTGGGYGYTF
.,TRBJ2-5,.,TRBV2,TGTGCCAGCAGTGGGGACTTCCAAGAGACCCAGTACTTC,CASSGDFQETQYF
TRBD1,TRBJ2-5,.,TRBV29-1,TGCAGCGTTGAGGAAGGGGGCAGTGGAGAGACCCAGTACTTC,CSVEEGGSGETQYF
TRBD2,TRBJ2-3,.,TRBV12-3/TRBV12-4,TGTGCCAGCAGGGCTAGCGGGACGGTCGGTACAGATACGCAGTATTTT,CASRASGTVGTDTQYF
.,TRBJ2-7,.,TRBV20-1,TGCAGTGCTAGTCCTCTCGGACGGGACTACGAGCAGTACTTC,CSASPLGRDYEQYF
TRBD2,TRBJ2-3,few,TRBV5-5,TGTGCCAGCAGCTCCTCCGGGACTAGCGGGGTTGGCACAGATACGCAGTATTTT,CASSSSGTSGVGTDTQYF
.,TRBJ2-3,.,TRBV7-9,TGTGCCAGCAGCTTAATAACTTCATCAGATACGCAGTATTTT,CASSLITSSDTQYF
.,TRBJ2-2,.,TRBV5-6,TGTGCCAGCACCCGCCGCGGGGAGCTGTTTTTT,CASTRRGELFF
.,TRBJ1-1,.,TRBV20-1,TGCAGTGCTAGAGGGGGGGCGATGAGGACTGAAGCTTTCTTT,CSARGGAMRTEAFF
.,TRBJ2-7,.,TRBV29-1,TGCAGCGTTGGCGGGAATCGCTACGAGCAGTACTTC,CSVGGNRYEQYF
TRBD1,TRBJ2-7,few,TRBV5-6,TGTGCCTCCGGGACAGGGAGGTTTTTTTACGAGCAGTACTTC,CASGTGRFFYEQYF
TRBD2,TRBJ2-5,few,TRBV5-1,TGCGCCAGCAGCGCCTTAGCGGGACCAGAGACCCAGTACTTC,CASSALAGPETQYF
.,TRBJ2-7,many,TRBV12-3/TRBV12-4,TGTGCCAGCAGCCCGGGGATCGACGAGCAGTACTTC,CASSPGIDEQYF
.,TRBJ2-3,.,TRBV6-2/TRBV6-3,TGTGCCAGCAGTTACAGGGTCCACACAGATACGCAGTATTTT,CASSYRVHTDTQYF
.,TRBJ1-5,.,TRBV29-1,TGCAGCGTTGAAATCAGGTCGGGGGTCCCCCAGCATTTT,CSVEIRSGVPQHF
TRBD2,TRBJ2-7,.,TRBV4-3,TGCGCCAGCAGCCAAGATATTCAGCGGGAAGCCTACGAGCAGTACTTC,CASSQDIQREAYEQYF
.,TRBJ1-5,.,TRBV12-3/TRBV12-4,TGTGCCAGCAGTACAGGGTTTCCCAGCAATCAGCCCCAGCATTTT,CASSTGFPSNQPQHF
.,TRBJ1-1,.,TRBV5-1,TGCGCCAGCAGCCGTTCAGGGGAGAGAGAGGCTTTCTTT,CASSRSGEREAFF
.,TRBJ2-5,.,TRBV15,TGTGCCACCAGCCCTAGGACTCAAGAGACCCAGTACTTC,CATSPRTQETQYF
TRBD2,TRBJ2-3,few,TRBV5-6,TGTGCCAGCAGCTTGGCCCCTCTAGCGGCAGATACGCAGTATTTT,CASSLAPLAADTQYF
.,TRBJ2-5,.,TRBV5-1,TGCGCCAGCAGTGAGAGTGGTGGGGAGACCCAGTACTTC,CASSESGGETQYF
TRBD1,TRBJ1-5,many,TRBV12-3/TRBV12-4,TGTGCCAGCAGTTTCTTACAGGGGGGCGATCAGCCCCAGCATTTT,CASSFLQGGDQPQHF
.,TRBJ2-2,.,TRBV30,TGTGCCTGGAATACGGGATTGAACACCGGGGAGCTGTTTTTT,CAWNTGLNTGELFF
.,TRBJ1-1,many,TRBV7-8,TGTGCCAGCAGCCTCAGGGGTTTAGGGTCCACTGAAGCTTTCTTT,CASSLRGLGSTEAFF
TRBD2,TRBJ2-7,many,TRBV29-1,TGCAGCGTCAAATCAGGAGCGGGGGGGCCGGTGGAGCAGTACTTC,CSVKSGAGGPVEQYF
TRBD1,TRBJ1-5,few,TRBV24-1,TGTGCCACCAGTTCCCTCCGCCCGGGACAGGGGGCTCAGCCCCAGCATTTT,CATSSLRPGQGAQPQHF
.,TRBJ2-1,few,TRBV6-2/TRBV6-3,TGTGCCAGCAGCGAGAACAACAATGAGCAGTTCTTC,CASSENNNEQFF
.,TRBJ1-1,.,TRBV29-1,TGCAGCGTGACGGGCGGGAACACTGAAGCTTTCTTT,CSVTGGNTEAFF
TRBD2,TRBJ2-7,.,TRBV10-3,TGTGCCATCAACTCTCTAGCGGGGAACTACGAGCAGTACTTC,CAINSLAGNYEQYF